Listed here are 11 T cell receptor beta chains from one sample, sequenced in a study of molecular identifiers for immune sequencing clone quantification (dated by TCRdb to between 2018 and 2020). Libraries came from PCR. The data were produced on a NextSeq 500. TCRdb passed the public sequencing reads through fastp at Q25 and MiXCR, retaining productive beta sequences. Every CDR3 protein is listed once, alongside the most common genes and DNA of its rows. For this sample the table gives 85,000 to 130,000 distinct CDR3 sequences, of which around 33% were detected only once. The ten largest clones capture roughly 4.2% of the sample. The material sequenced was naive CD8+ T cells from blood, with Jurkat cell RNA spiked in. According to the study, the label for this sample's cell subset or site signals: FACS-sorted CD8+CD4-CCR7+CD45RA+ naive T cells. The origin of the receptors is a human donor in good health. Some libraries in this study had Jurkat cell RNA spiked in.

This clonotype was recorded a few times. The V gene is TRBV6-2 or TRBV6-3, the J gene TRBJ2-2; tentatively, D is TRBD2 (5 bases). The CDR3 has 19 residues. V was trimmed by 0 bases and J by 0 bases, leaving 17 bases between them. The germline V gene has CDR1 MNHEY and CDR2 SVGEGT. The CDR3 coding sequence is TGTGCCAGCAGTTACTCGTTAACTAGTGTACCCGCGAACACCGGGGAGCTGTTTTTT. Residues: CASSYSLTSVPANTGELFF.

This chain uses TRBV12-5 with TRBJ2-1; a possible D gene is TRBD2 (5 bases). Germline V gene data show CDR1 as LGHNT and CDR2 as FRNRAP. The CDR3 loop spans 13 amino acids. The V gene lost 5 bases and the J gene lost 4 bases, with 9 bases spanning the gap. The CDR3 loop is CASGVALYNEQFF. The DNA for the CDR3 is TGTGCTAGTGGTGTAGCGCTTTACAATGAGCAGTTCTTC.

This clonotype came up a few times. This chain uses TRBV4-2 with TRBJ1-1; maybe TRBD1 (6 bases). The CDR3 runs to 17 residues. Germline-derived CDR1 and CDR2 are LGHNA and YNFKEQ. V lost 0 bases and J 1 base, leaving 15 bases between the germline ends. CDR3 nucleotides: TGTGCCAGCAGCCAAGATCTACAACAGGGCTGGAACACTGAAGCTTTCTTT. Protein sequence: CASSQDLQQGWNTEAFF.

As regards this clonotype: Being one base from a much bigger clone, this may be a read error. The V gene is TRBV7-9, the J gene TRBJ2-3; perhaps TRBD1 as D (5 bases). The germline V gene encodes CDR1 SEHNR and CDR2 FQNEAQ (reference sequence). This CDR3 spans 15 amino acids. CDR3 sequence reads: CAGSLVGGTWAGPYF. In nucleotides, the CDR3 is TGTGCCGGCAGCTTAGTAGGTGGCACGTGGGCAGGGCCGTATTTT.

CDR3 sequence: CSVRNTEAFF. The CDR3 region has the DNA TGCAGCGTTAGGAACACTGAAGCTTTCTTT. The V and J genes are TRBV29-1 and TRBJ1-1; no definite D call. Trimming left V 5 bases short and J 1 base short, with 2 bases between. Germline V gives CDR1 SQVTM, CDR2 ANQGSEA. This CDR3 has 10 amino acids.

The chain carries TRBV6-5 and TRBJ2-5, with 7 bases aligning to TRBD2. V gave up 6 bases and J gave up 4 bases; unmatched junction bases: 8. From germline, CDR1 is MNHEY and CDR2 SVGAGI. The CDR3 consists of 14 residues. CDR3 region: CASSPGRTVETQYF. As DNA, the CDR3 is TGTGCCAGCAGCCCCGGGAGGACGGTAGAGACCCAGTACTTC.

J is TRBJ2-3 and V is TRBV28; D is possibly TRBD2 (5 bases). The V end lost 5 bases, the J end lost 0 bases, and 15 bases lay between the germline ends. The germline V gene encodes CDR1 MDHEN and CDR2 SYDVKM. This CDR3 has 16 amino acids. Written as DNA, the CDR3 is TGTGCCAGCAGTCTCGTCGTAGCGTCTAGCACAGATACGCAGTATTTT. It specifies CASSLVVASSTDTQYF.

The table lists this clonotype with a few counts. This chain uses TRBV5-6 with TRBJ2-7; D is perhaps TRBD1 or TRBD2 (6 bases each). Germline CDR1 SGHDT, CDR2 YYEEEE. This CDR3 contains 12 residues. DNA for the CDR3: TGTGCCAGCAGCTTAGCCCGGGGGCAGTACTTCGTC. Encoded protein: CASSLARGQYFV.

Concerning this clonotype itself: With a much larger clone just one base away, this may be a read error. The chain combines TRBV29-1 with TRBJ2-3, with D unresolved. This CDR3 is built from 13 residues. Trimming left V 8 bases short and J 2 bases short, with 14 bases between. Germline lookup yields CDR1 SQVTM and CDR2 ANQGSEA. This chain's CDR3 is CSSAARPTDTQYF. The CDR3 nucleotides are TGCAGCTCGGCGGCGCGGCCCACAGATACGCAGTATTTT.

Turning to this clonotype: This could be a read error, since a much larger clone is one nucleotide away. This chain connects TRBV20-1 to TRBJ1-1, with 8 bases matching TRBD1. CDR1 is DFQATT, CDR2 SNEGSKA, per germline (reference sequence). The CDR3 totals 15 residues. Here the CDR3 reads CSAETGDGMNTEVFF. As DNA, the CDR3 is TGCAGTGCCGAGACAGGGGACGGGATGAACACTGAAGTTTTCTTT.

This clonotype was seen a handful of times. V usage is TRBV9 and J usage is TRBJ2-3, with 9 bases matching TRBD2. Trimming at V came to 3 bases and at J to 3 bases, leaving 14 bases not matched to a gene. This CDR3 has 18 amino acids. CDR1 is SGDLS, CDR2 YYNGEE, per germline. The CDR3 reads CASSAPGGTSTETDTQYF. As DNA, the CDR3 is TGTGCCAGCAGCGCCCCTGGGGGGACTAGCACAGAGACAGATACGCAGTATTTT.